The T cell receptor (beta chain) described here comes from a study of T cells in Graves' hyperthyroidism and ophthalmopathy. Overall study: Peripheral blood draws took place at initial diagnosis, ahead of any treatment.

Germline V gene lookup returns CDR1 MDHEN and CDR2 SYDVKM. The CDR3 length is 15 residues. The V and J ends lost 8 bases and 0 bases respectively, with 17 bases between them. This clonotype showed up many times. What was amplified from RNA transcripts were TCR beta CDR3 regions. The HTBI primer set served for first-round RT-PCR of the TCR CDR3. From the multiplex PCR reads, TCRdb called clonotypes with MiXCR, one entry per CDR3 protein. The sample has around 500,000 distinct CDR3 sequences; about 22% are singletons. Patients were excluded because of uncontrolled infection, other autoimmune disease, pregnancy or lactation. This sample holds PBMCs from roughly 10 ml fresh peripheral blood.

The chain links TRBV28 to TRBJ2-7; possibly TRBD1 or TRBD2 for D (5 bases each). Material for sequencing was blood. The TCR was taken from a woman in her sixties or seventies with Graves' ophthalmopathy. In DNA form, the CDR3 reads TGTGCCAGCGCTGGGGCCAGCGGCGACTCCTACGAGCAGTACTTC. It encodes CASAGASGDSYEQYF.